Listed here is a single T cell receptor (beta chain). The CDR3 is 16 residues long. CDR1 is LGHNA, CDR2 YNFKEQ, per germline. Trimming cost V 0 bases and J 9 bases, with 18 bases left between them. These data belong to a study of cytomegalovirus exposure and HLA in healthy donors. The PCR contained 60 Vbeta and 13 Jbeta primers. The repertoire was sequenced with immunoSEQ multiplex PCR; TCRdb's copy has only in-frame clones and lacks some. This repertoire shows roughly 150,000 clones, roughly three quarters found once; its top ten account for 1.5% to 2%. V is TRBV4-2 and J is TRBJ2-1, with D perhaps matching TRBD1 (6 bases). Sequencing input: PBMCs. This clonotype originated in a woman aged 40 to 55 in good health and CMV-seronegative. CDR3 nucleotide sequence: TGTGCCAGCAGCCAAGATACCAACAGGGCTTGGGGTGAGCAGTTCTTC. This gives the protein CASSQDTNRAWGEQFF.